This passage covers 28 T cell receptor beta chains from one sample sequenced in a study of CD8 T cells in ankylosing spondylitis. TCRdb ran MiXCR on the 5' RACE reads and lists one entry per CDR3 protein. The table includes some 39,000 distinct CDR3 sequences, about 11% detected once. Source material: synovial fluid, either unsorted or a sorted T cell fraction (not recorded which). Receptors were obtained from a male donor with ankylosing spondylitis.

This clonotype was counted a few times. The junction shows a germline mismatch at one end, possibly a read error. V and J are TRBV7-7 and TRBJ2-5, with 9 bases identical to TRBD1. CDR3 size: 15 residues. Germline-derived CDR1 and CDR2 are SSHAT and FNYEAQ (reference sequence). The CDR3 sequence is CASSKQGQGAETQYF. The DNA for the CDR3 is TGTGCTAGCAGCAAACAGGGACAGGGAGCAGAGACCCAGTACTTC.

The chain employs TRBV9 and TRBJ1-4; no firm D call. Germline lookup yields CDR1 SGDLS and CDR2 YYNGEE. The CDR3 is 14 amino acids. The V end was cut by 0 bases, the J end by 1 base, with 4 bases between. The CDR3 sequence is CASSVDGTNEKLFF. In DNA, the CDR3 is TGTGCCAGCAGCGTAGACGGAACTAATGAAAAACTGTTTTTT.

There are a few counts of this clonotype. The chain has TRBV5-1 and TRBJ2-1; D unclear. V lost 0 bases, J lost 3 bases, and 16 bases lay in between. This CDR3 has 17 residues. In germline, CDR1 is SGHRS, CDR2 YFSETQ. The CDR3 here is CASSLASRSCHYNEQFF. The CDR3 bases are TGCGCCAGCAGCTTGGCTAGTAGGAGTTGTCACTACAATGAGCAGTTCTTC.

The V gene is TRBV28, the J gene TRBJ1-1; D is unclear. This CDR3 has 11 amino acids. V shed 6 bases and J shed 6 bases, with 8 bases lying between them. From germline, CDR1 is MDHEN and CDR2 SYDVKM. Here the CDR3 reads CASRTNSEAFF. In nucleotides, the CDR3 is TGTGCCAGCAGGACAAATTCTGAAGCTTTCTTT.

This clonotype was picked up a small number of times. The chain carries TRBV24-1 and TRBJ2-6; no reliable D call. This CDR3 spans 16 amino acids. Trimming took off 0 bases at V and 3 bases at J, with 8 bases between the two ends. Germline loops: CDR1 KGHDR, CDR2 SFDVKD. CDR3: CATSDLQDDGANVLTF. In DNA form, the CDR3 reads TGTGCCACCAGTGATTTGCAAGATGATGGGGCCAACGTCCTGACTTTC.

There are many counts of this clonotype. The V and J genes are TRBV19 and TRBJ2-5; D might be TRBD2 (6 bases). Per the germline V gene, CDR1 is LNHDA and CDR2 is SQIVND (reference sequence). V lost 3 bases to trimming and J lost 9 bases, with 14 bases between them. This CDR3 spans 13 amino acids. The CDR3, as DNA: TGTGCCAGTAGTATTCGAAGTGGGGAGGCCCAGTACTTC. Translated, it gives CASSIRSGEAQYF.

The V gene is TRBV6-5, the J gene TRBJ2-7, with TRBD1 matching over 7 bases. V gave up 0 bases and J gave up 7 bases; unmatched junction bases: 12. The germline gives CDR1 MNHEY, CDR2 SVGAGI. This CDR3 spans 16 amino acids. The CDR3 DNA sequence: TGTGCCAGCAGTTACTCGAGCACAGGGGTTCGGTGGGAGCAGTACTTC. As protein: CASSYSSTGVRWEQYF.

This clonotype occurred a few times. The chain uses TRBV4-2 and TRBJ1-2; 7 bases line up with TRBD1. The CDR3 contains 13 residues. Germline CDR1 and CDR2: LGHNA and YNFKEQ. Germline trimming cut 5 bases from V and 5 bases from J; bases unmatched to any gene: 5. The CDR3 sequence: CASSAGTEYGYTF. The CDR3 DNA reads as TGTGCCAGCAGCGCCGGGACAGAGTATGGCTACACCTTC.

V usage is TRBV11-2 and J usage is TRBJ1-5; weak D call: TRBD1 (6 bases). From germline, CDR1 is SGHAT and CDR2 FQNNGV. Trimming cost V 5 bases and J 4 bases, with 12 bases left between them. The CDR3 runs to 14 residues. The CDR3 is CASSLGGPNQPQHF. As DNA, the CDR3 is TGTGCCAGCAGCCTAGGGGGGCCGAATCAGCCCCAGCATTTT. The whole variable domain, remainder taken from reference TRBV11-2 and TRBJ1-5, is EAGVAQSPRYKIIEKRQSVAFWCNPISGHATLYWYQQILGQGPKLLIQFQNNGVVDDSQLPKDRFSAERLKGVDSTLKIQPAKLEDSAVYLCASSLGGPNQPQHFGDGTRLSIL.

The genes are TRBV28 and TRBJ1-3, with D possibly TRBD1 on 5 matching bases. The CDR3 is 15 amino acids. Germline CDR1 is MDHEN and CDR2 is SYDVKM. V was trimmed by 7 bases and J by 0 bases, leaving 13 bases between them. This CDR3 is CASKGPGNSGNTIYF. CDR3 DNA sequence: TGTGCCAGCAAGGGGCCCGGAAACTCTGGAAACACCATATATTTT.

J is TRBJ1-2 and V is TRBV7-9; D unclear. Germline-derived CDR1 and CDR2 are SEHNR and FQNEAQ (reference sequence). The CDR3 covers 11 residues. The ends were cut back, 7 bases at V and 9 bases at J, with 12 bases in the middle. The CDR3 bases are TGTGCCAGCACCCTCGATGGATGCTACACCTTC. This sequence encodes CASTLDGCYTF.

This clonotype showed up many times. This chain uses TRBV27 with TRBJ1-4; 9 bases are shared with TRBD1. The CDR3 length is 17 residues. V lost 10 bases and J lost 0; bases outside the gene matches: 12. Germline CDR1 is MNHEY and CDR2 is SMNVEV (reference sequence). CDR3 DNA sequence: TGTGCCACCCGAGAGGAGGGACAGGGTGCAACTAATGAAAAACTGTTTTTT. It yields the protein CATREEGQGATNEKLFF.

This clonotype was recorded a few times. In DNA form, the CDR3 reads TGCAGTGCTAGACCTTACAATGAGCAGTTCTTC. It is translated as CSARPYNEQFF. J is TRBJ2-1 and V is TRBV20-1; no definite D call. Germline CDR1 DFQATT, CDR2 SNEGSKA (reference sequence). Trimming took off 2 bases at V and 4 bases at J, with 3 bases between the two ends. CDR3 length: 11 amino acids.

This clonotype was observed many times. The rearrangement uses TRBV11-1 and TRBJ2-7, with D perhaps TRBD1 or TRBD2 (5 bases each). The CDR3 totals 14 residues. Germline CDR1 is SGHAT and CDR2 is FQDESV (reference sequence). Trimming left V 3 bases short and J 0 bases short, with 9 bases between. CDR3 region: CASSLGESSYEQYF. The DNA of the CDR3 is TGTGCCAGCAGCTTGGGGGAATCCTCCTACGAGCAGTACTTC. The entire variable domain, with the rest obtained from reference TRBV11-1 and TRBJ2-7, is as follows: EAEVAQSPRYKITEKSQAVAFWCDPISGHATLYWYRQILGQGPELLVQFQDESVVDDSQLPKDRFSAERLKGVDSTLKIQPAELGDSAMYLCASSLGESSYEQYFGPGTRLTVT.

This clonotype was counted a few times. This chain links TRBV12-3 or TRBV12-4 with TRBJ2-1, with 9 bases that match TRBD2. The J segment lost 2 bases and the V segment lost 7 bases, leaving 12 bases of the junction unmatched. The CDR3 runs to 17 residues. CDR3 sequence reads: CASTGNGAGGTYNEQFF. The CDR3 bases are TGTGCCAGCACCGGTAACGGGGCGGGAGGGACCTACAATGAGCAGTTCTTC.

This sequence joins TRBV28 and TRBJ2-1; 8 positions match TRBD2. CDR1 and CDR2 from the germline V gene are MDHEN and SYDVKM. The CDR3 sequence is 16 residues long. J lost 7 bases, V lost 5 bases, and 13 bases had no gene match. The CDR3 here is CASSPRDGRGRNEQFF. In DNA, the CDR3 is TGTGCCAGCAGTCCTCGGGACGGGAGGGGCAGGAATGAGCAGTTCTTC.

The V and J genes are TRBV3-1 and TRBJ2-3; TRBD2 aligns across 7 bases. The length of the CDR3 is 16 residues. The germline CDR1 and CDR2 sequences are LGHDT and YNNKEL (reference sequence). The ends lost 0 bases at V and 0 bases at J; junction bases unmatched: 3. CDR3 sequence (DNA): TGTGCCAGCAGCCAAGATTACGGGGGGAGCACAGATACGCAGTATTTT. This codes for CASSQDYGGSTDTQYF.

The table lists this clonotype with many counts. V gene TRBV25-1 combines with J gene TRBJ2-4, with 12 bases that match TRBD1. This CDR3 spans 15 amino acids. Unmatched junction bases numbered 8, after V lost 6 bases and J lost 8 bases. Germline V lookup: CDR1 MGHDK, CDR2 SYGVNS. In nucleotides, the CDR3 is TGTGCCAGCAGCCCACAGGGACAGGGGGCATACATTCAGTACTTC. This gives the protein CASSPQGQGAYIQYF.

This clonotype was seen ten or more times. The CDR3 nucleotides are TGTGCCAGCTCACCACTACAGGGGGACACTGAAGCTTTCTTT. Encoded protein: CASSPLQGDTEAFF. The J gene is TRBJ1-1, the V gene TRBV18, with TRBD1 matching over 8 bases. V dropped 1 base and J dropped 3; count of bases not matched to a gene: 1. The CDR3 consists of 14 residues. Germline V gene lookup returns CDR1 KGHSH and CDR2 LQKENI.

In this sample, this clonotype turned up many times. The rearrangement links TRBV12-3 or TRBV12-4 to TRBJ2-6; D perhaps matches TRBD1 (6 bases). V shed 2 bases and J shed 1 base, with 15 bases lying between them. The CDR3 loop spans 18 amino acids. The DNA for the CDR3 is TGTGCCAGCAGTTTACCAGTCCCCGACAGGTCTGGGGCCAACGTCCTGACTTTC. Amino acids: CASSLPVPDRSGANVLTF.

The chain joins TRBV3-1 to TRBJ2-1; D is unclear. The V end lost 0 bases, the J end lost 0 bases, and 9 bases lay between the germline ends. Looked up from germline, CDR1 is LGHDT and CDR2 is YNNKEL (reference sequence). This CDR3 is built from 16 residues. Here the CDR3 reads CASSQEFLDSYNEQFF. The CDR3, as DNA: TGTGCCAGCAGCCAAGAGTTCCTCGACTCCTACAATGAGCAGTTCTTC.

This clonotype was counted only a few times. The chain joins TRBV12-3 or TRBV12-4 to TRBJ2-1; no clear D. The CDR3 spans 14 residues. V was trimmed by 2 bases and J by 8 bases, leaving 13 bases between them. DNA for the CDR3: TGTGCCAGCAGTTTACCCCCCTTAGTCTATGAGCAGTTCTTC. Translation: CASSLPPLVYEQFF.

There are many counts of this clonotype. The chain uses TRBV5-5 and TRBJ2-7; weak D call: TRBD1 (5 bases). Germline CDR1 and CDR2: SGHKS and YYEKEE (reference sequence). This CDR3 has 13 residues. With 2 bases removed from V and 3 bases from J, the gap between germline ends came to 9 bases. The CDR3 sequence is CASSFGASYEQYF. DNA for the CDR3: TGTGCCAGCAGCTTTGGGGCGAGCTACGAGCAGTACTTC.

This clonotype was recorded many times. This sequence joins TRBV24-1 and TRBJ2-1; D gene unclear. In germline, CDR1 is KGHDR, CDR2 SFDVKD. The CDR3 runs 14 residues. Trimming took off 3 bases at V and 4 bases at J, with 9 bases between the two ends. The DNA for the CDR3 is TGTGCCACCAGTGATGATGGGGATTACAATGAGCAGTTCTTC. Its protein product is CATSDDGDYNEQFF.

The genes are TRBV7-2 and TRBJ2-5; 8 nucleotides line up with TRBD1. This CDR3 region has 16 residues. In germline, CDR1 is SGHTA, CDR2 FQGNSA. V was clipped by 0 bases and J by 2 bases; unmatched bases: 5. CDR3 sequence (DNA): TGTGCCAGCAGCTTAGCCCGCACAGGGGGACAAGAGACCCAGTACTTC. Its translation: CASSLARTGGQETQYF.

The CDR3 is CASSPMEADTQYF. As DNA, the CDR3 is TGTGCCAGCAGTCCCATGGAGGCAGATACGCAGTATTTT. V gene TRBV28 combines with J gene TRBJ2-3, with D possibly being TRBD2 (5 bases). Germline loops: CDR1 MDHEN, CDR2 SYDVKM. Between the trimmed V and J ends, which lost 5 bases and 4 bases, there was a span of 10 bases. This CDR3 has 13 residues.

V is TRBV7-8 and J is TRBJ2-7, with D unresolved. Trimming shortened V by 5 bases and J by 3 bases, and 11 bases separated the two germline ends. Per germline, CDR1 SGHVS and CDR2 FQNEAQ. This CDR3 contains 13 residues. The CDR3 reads CASSPSPGYEQYF. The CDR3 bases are TGTGCCAGCAGCCCCTCTCCGGGCTACGAGCAGTACTTC.

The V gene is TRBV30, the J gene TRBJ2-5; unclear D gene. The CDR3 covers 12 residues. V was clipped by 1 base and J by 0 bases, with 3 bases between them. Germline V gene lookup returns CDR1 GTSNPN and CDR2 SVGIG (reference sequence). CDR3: CAWSAYQETQYF. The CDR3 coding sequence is TGTGCCTGGAGTGCTTACCAAGAGACCCAGTACTTC.